This T cell receptor (beta chain) came from a study of immune heterogeneity within non-small cell lung tumors. The V gene lost 8 bases and the J gene lost 0 bases, with 9 bases spanning the gap. The CDR3 contains 13 residues. Germline-derived CDR1 and CDR2 are MNHNS and SASEGT. Multiplex PCR (32 V and 13 J primers) was used to amplify the TCR beta CDR3. Each CDR3 protein gets one entry after TCRdb re-called the multiplex PCR reads with MiXCR. Of 2,000 to 2,500 distinct CDR3 sequences in the sample, about a quarter were seen once. Per sample, 600 ng of bulk tumor genomic DNA was the template used. Each primary tumor yielded several biopsies, collected far apart from one another at surgery. The patients were newly diagnosed with non-small cell lung cancer, had not been treated, and had curative surgery. Having surgery with curative intent, the donors were patients newly diagnosed with non-small cell lung cancer.

The clonotype comes from a man in his 60s with non-small cell lung cancer. The V call is TRBV6-1, the J call TRBJ2-3; D unresolved. Sequences were obtained from lung tumor tissue. CDR3 protein: CASLHHSTDTQYF. DNA for the CDR3: TGTGCCAGCTTGCATCACAGCACAGATACGCAGTATTTT.